This is a list of T cell receptor beta chains from one sample in a study of beta chain features in type 1 diabetes. Only in-frame clones appear in the TCRdb table, and some are missing; sequencing was by immunoSEQ multiplex PCR. The data contain 150,000 to 180,000 clones, 9% to 12% of them seen just once; the ten biggest clones take up 0.5%. Material: central memory CD4+ T cells from blood. All receptors come from a young man with type 1 diabetes. CDR3s include the opening cysteine and the closing phenylalanine or tryptophan. D genes are given only for firm matches. A row's size may be missing; if present it is once, few, many or a size class.

-	TRBV5-1	-	TRBJ1-1	CASSPGQNTEAFF	TGCGCCAGCAGCCCCGGACAGAACACTGAAGCTTTCTTT
-	TRBV11-2	TRBD2	TRBJ2-3	CASSVTSGNTDTQYF	TGTGCCAGCAGCGTAACTAGCGGGAACACAGATACGCAGTATTTT
-	TRBV7-2	-	TRBJ2-1	CASSPRTSSYNEQFF	TGTGCCAGCAGCCCCCGGACAAGCTCCTACAATGAGCAGTTCTTC
few	TRBV2	TRBD2	TRBJ2-5	CASTPWTSVQETQYF	TGTGCCAGCACTCCCTGGACTAGCGTCCAAGAGACCCAGTACTTC
few	TRBV7-2	TRBD1	TRBJ1-2	CASSFDRVGDYGYTF	TGTGCCAGCAGCTTCGACAGGGTCGGGGACTATGGCTACACCTTC
-	TRBV28	-	TRBJ1-1	CASSLAGVRTEAFF	TGTGCCAGCAGTTTGGCAGGGGTACGTACTGAAGCTTTCTTT
-	TRBV30	TRBD1	TRBJ2-1	CAWGPGQGAREQFF	TGTGCCTGGGGTCCGGGACAGGGGGCGCGGGAGCAGTTCTTC
-	TRBV29-1	TRBD1	TRBJ1-2	CSVETGNNYGYTF	TGCAGCGTTGAGACAGGGAACAACTATGGCTACACCTTC
-	TRBV5-4	-	TRBJ2-1	CASRADNEQFF	TGTGCCAGCAGGGCTGACAATGAGCAGTTCTTC
few	TRBV28	-	TRBJ1-2	CASSPGGTGGYTF	TGTGCCAGCAGTCCCGGGGGGACGGGTGGCTACACCTTC
-	TRBV25-1	TRBD1	TRBJ2-1	CASRAPDRANEQFF	TGTGCCAGCAGGGCGCCCGACAGGGCCAATGAGCAGTTCTTC
few	TRBV19	TRBD2	TRBJ2-5	CATPGLAGGQRETQYF	TGTGCCACCCCGGGGTTAGCGGGAGGGCAACGGGAGACCCAGTACTTC
few	TRBV25-1	-	TRBJ2-2	CASSVWQANTGELFF	TGTGCCAGCAGTGTATGGCAGGCGAACACCGGGGAGCTGTTTTTT
few	TRBV7-9	TRBD2	TRBJ2-5	CASNAGGGRGETQYF	TGTGCCAGCAACGCCGGCGGGGGGCGGGGAGAGACCCAGTACTTC
few	TRBV6-6	TRBD1	TRBJ2-1	CASSLGQGLEQFF	TGTGCCAGCAGCTTAGGACAGGGGCTTGAGCAGTTCTTC
few	TRBV29-1	TRBD1	TRBJ1-3	CSVEQGAGNTIYF	TGCAGCGTTGAACAGGGGGCTGGAAACACCATATATTTT
few	TRBV28	TRBD1	TRBJ2-7	CASSLHSDRPGQYF	TGTGCCAGCAGTCTCCACTCGGACAGGCCGGGCCAGTACTTC
few	TRBV6-6	TRBD2	TRBJ2-3	CASGPGRALSTDTQYF	TGTGCCAGCGGGCCTGGGAGGGCGTTAAGCACAGATACGCAGTATTTT
few	TRBV7-9	TRBD2	TRBJ2-1	CASSRSGNSGAEQFF	TGTGCCAGCAGCCGTAGCGGGAATTCGGGCGCTGAGCAGTTCTTC
-	TRBV28	TRBD2	TRBJ2-1	CASHGLGLAGGSNEQFF	TGTGCCAGCCATGGTCTGGGACTAGCGGGAGGGAGCAATGAGCAGTTCTTC
-	TRBV4-3	TRBD2	TRBJ2-1	CASSLERAGGRDEQFF	TGCGCCAGCAGCTTGGAAAGAGCGGGAGGTCGGGATGAGCAGTTCTTC
-	TRBV7-2	-	TRBJ2-5	CASSFLDGETQYF	TGTGCCAGCAGCTTCCTAGATGGGGAGACCCAGTACTTC
few	TRBV5-6	-	TRBJ2-5	CASTPMEGLYQETQYF	TGTGCCAGCACCCCCATGGAGGGTCTGTACCAAGAGACCCAGTACTTC
few	TRBV6-5	-	TRBJ2-1	CASSWGAVSYNEQFF	TGTGCCAGCAGTTGGGGAGCGGTTTCCTACAATGAGCAGTTCTTC
-	TRBV21-1	-	TRBJ2-7	CATDISSYEQYF	TGTGCCACAGATATCAGCTCCTACGAGCAGTACTTC
many	TRBV2	-	TRBJ1-1	CASRLDSPTEAFF	TGTGCCAGCAGGTTGGACAGCCCCACTGAAGCTTTCTTT
-	TRBV5-1	-	TRBJ2-1	CASSLGLGSGEQFF	TGCGCCAGCAGCTTGGGTCTGGGGAGTGGCGAGCAGTTCTTC
few	TRBV29-1	TRBD2	TRBJ2-3	CSGAPPGAGGPNTQYF	TGCAGCGGAGCACCCCCAGGAGCGGGAGGGCCGAATACGCAGTATTTT
-	TRBV7-2	-	TRBJ2-3	CASSLRGPEDTQYF	TGTGCCAGCAGCTTAAGAGGTCCTGAGGATACGCAGTATTTT
-	TRBV19	-	TRBJ2-4	CASSNPGLAKNIQYF	TGTGCCAGTAGTAATCCAGGGCTAGCCAAAAACATTCAGTACTTC
few	TRBV10-3	TRBD1	TRBJ1-1	CAISGGQGKAFF	TGTGCCATCAGTGGGGGACAGGGGAAAGCTTTCTTT
-	TRBV5-1	TRBD1	TRBJ2-5	CASSSGPGQQETQYF	TGCGCCAGCAGCTCCGGCCCGGGACAGCAAGAGACCCAGTACTTC